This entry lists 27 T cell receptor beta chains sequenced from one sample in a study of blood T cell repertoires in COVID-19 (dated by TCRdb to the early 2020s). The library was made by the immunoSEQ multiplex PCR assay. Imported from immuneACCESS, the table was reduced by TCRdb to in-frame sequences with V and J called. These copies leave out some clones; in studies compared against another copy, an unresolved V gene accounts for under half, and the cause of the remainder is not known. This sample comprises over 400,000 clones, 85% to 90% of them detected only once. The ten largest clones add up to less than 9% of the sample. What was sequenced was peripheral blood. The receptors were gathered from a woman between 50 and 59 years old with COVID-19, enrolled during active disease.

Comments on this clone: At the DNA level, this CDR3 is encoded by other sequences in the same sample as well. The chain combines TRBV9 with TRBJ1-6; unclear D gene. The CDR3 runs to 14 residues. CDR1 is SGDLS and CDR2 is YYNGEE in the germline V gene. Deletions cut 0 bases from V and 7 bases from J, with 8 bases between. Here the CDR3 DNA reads TGTGCCAGCAGCGTAGGGACGGGGAATTCACCCCTCCACTTT. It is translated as CASSVGTGNSPLHF.

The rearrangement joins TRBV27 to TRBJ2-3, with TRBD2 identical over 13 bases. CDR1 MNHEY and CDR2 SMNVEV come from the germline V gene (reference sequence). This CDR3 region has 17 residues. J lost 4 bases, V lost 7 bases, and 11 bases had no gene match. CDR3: CASNRPGLAGSADTQYF. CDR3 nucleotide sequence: TGTGCCAGCAACCGCCCGGGACTAGCGGGGTCCGCAGATACGCAGTATTTT.

CDR3 sequence reads: CASSQPPGQVNEKLFF. The CDR3 coding sequence is TGCGCCAGCAGCCAACCCCCGGGACAGGTTAATGAAAAACTGTTTTTT. The V and J genes are TRBV4-1 and TRBJ1-4, with 8 bases aligning to TRBD1. This CDR3 region has 16 residues. Germline V CDR1 and CDR2: MGHRA, YSYEKL. Trimming removed 2 bases from V and 4 bases from J; junction bases left unmatched: 6.

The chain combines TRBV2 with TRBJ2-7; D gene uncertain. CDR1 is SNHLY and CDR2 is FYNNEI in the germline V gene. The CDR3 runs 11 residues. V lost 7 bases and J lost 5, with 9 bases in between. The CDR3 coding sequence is TGTGCCAGCAAGGAGTGGAACGAGCAGTACTTC. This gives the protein CASKEWNEQYF.

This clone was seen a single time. CDR3 nucleotides: TGTGCCAGCAGTGAAACGAGGGCTGGAGGAGAGACCCAGTACTTC. It is translated as CASSETRAGGETQYF. The chain is built from TRBV2 and TRBJ2-5, with a tentative D call TRBD2 (5 bases). V dropped 2 bases and J dropped 4 bases, with 14 bases sitting between them. CDR3 length equals 15 residues. Germline-derived CDR1 and CDR2 are SNHLY and FYNNEI.

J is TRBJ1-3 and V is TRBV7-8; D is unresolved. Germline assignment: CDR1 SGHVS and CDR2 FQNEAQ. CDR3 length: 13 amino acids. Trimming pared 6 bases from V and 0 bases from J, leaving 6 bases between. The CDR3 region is CASSYSSGNTIYF. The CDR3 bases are TGTGCCAGCAGTTATTCCTCTGGAAACACCATATATTTT.

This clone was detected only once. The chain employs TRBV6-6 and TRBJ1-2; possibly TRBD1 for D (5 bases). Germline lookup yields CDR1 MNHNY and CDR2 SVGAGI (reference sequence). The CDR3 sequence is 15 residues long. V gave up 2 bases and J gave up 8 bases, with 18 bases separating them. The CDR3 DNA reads TGTGCCAGCAGTTACCCTCTGGCTGGGGCATCGGGCTACACCTTC. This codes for CASSYPLAGASGYTF.

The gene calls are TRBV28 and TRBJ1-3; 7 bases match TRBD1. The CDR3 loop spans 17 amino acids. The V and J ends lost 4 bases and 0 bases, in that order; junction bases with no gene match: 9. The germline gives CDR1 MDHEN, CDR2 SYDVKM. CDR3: CASSSAGQLSSGNTIYF. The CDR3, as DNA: TGTGCCAGCAGTTCTGCGGGACAGTTAAGCTCTGGAAACACCATATATTTT.

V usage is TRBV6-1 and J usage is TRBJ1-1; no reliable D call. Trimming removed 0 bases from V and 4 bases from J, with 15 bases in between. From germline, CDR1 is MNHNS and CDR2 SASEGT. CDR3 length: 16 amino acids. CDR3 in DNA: TGTGCCAGCAGTGAAGCAATCGGGGTATCGGGCACTGAAGCTTTCTTT. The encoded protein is CASSEAIGVSGTEAFF.

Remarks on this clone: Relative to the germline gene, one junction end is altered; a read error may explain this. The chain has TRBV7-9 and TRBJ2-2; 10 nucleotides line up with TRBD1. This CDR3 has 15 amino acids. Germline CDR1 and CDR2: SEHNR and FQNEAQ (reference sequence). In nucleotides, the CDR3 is TGTGCCAGCACCTTAGACAGGGGGCACCCCGGGGAGCTGTTTTTT. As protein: CASTLDRGHPGELFF.

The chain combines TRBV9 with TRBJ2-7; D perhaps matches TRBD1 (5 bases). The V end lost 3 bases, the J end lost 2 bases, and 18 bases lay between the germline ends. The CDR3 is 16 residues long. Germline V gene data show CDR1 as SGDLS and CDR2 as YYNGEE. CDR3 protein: CASSDPRRGSAYEQYF. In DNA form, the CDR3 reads TGTGCCAGCAGCGACCCCCGTAGGGGCTCTGCCTACGAGCAGTACTTC.

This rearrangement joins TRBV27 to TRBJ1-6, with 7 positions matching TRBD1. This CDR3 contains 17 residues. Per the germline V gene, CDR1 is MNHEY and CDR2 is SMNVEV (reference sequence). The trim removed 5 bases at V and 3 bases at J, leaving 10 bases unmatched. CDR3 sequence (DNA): TGTGCCAGCAGTGAATCCGGGACAGCAAGCTATAATTCACCCCTCCACTTT. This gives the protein CASSESGTASYNSPLHF.

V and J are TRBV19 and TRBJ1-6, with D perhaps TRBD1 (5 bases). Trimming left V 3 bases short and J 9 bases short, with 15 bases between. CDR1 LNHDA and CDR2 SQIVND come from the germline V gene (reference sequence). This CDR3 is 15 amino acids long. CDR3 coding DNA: TGTGCCAGTAGTATTCAGGGCCTAAGAGGTTCACCCCTCCACTTT. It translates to CASSIQGLRGSPLHF.

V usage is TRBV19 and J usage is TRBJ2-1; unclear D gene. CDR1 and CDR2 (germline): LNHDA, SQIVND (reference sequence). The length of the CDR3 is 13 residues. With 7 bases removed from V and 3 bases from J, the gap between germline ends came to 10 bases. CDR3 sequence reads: CASMSLNYNEQFF. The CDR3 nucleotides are TGTGCCAGTATGAGTCTCAACTACAATGAGCAGTTCTTC. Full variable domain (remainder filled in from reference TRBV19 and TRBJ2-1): DGGITQSPKYLFRKEGQNVTLSCEQNLNHDAMYWYRQDPGQGLRLIYYSQIVNDFQKGDIAEGYSVSREKKESFPLTVTSAQKNPTAFYLCASMSLNYNEQFFGPGTRLTVL.

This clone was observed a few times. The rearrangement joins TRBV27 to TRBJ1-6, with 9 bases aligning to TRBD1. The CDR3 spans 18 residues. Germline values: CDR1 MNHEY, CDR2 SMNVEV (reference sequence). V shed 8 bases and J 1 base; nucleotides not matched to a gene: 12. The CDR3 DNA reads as TGTGCCAGCGGGCCTCGGACAGGGGTCACGTCCTATAATTCACCCCTCCACTTT. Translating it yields CASGPRTGVTSYNSPLHF.

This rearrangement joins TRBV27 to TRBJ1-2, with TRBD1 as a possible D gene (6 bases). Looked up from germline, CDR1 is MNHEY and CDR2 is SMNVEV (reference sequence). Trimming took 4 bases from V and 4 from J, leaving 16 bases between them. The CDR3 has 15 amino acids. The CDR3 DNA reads TGTGCCAGCAGTTCTGATGGGGGCGAAGGCTATGGCTACACCTTC. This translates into CASSSDGGEGYGYTF.

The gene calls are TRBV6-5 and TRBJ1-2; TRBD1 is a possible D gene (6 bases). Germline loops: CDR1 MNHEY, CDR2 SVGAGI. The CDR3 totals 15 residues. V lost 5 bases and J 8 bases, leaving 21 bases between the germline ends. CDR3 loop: CASSILYRDLSGYTF. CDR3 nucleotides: TGTGCCAGCAGTATCCTTTACAGGGATCTAAGCGGCTACACCTTC.

CDR3 in DNA: TGTGCCAGCAGCTGGCGGGACAGGACCTCTGGGGCCAACGTCCTGACTTTC. It encodes CASSWRDRTSGANVLTF. J is TRBJ2-6 and V is TRBV9, with TRBD1 matching 8 bases. Germline V CDR1 and CDR2: SGDLS, YYNGEE. CDR3 size: 17 residues. V shed 4 bases and J 0 bases; nucleotides not matched to a gene: 6. The full variable domain, completed using reference TRBV9 and TRBJ2-6, is DSGVTQTPKHLITATGQRVTLRCSPRSGDLSVYWYQQSLDQGLQFLIQYYNGEERAKGNILERFSAQQFPDLHSELNLSSLELGDSALYFCASSWRDRTSGANVLTFGAGSRLTVL.

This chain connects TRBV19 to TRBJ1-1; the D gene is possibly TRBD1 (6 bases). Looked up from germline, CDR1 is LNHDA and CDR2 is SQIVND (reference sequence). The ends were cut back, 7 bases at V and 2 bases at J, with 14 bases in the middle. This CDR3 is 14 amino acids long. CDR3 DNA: TGTGCCAGTAATACACCGGGACAAAACACTGAAGCTTTCTTT. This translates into CASNTPGQNTEAFF.

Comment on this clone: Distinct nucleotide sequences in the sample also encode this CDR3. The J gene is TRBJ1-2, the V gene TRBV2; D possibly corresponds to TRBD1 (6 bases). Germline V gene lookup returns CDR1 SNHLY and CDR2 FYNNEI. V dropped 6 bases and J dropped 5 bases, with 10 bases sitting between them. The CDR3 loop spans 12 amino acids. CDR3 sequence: CASSEQGYGYTF. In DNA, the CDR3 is TGTGCCAGCAGCGAACAGGGATATGGCTACACCTTC.

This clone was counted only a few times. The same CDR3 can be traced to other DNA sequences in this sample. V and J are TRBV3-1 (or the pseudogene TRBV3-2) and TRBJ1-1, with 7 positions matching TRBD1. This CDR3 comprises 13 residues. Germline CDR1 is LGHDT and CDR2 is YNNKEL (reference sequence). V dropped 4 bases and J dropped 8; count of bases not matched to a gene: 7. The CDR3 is CASSPSRQGEAFF. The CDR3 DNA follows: TGTGCCAGCAGCCCGAGTCGACAGGGAGAAGCTTTCTTT.

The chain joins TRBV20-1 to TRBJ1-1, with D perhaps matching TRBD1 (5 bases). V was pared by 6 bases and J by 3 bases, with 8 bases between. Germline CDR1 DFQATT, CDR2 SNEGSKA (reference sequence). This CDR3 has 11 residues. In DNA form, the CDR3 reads TGCAGTGCCCCGACAGACACTGAAGCTTTCTTT. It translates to CSAPTDTEAFF.

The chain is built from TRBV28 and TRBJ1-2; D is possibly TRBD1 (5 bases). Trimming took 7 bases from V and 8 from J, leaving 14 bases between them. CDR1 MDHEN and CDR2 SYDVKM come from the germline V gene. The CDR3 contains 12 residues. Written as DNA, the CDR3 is TGTGCCAGCAATACCGTCAGGGTAGGCTACACCTTC. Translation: CASNTVRVGYTF.

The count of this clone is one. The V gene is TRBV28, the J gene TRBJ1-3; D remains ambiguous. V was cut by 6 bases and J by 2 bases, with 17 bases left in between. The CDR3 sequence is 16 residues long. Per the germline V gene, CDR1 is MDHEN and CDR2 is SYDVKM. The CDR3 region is CASSFGRRIPGNTIYF. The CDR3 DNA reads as TGTGCCAGCAGCTTTGGACGGAGGATCCCTGGAAACACCATATATTTT.

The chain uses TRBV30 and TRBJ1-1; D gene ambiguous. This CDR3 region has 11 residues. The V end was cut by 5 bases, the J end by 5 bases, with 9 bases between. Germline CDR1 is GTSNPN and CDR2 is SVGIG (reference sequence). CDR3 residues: CAWGRRTEAFF. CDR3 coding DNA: TGTGCCTGGGGGAGGCGGACTGAAGCTTTCTTT.

The CDR3 nucleotides are TGTGCCTGGACGAGGGTACGGGCTTTCTTT. Translation gives CAWTRVRAFF. The rearrangement joins TRBV30 to TRBJ1-1, with D hard to call. There are 10 residues in the CDR3. V was clipped by 4 bases and J by 11 bases, with 11 bases between them. Germline CDR1 and CDR2: GTSNPN and SVGIG (reference sequence).

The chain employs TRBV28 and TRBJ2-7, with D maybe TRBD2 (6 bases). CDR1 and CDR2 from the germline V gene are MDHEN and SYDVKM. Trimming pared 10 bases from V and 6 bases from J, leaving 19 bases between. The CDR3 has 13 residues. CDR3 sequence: CAISGTSKGEQYF. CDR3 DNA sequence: TGTGCCATCTCCGGGACTTCCAAGGGCGAGCAGTACTTC.